Reported below is one TCR beta chain. These data come from a study of T cell changes during pregnancy in multiple sclerosis. Germline V CDR1 and CDR2: SGHNT, YYREEE (reference sequence). The V and J ends lost 0 bases and 2 bases respectively, with 11 bases between them. CDR3 length: 15 residues. TCRdb's table, derived via immunoSEQ multiplex PCR, lists solely in-frame clones and lacks some. Altogether 30,000 to 40,000 clones are present, 88% being singletons, with the ten largest covering under 7.5%. The sequence was collected from a female donor with multiple sclerosis, enrolled in a pregnancy study. This material consisted of CD8+ T cells from peripheral blood mononuclear cells, taken in the third trimester of pregnancy. This sequence joins TRBV5-4 and TRBJ2-5; D is possibly TRBD1 (7 bases). The CDR3 region has the DNA TGTGCCAGCAGCTTGGAGGAGGGACAGCAAGAGACCCAGTACTTC. It is translated as CASSLEEGQQETQYF.